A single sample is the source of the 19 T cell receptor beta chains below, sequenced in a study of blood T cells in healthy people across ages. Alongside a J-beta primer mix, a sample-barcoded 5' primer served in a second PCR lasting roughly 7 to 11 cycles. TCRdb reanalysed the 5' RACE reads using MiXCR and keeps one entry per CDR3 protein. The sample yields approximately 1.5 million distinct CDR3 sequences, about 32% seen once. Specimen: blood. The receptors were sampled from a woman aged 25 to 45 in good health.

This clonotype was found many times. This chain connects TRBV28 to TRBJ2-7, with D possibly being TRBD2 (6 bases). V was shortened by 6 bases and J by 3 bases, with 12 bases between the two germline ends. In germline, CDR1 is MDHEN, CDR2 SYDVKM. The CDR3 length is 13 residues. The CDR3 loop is CASSLIGSYEQYF. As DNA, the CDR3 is TGTGCCAGCAGCTTGATCGGGAGCTACGAGCAGTACTTC.

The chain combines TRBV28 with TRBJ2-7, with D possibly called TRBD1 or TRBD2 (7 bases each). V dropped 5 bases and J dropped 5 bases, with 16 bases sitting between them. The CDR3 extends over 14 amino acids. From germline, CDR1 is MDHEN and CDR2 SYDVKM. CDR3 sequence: CASSIPGGGHEQYF. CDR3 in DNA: TGTGCCAGCAGTATACCAGGGGGGGGCCACGAGCAGTACTTC.

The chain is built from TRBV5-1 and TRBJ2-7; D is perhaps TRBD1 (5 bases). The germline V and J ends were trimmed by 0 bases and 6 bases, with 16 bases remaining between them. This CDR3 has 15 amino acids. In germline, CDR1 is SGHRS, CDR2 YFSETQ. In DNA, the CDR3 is TGCGCCAGCAGCTTGGGACAGATTTCTTACGGCGAGCAGTACTTC. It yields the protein CASSLGQISYGEQYF.

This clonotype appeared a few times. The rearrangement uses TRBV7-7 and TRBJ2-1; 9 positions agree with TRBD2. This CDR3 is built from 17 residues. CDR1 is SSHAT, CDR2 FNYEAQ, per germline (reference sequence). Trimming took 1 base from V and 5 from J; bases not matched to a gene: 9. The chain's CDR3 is CASSLGLGLAGNNEQFF. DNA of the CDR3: TGTGCCAGCAGCTTAGGTCTCGGCCTAGCGGGAAACAATGAGCAGTTCTTC.

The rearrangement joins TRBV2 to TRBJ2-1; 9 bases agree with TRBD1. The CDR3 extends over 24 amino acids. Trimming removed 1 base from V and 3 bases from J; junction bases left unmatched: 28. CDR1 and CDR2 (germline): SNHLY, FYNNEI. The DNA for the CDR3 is TGTGCCAGCAGTGAAGTTGATCCGCGATCAGCTATAACGGGGGACAGGGAGTTCTACAATGAGCAGTTCTTC. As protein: CASSEVDPRSAITGDREFYNEQFF.

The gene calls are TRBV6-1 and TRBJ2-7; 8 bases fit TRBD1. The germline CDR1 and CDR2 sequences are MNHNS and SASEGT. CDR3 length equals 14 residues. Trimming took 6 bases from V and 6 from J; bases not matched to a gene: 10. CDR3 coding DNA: TGTGCCAGCAGCGGGACAGGATCCCTATCCGAGCAGTACTTC. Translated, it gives CASSGTGSLSEQYF.

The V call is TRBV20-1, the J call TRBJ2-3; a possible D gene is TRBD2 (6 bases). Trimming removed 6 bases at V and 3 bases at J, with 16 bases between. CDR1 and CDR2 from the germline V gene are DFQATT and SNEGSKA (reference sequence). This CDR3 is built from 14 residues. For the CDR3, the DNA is TGCAGTGCGACCATGGCACGGGAGACAGATACGCAGTATTTT. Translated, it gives CSATMARETDTQYF.

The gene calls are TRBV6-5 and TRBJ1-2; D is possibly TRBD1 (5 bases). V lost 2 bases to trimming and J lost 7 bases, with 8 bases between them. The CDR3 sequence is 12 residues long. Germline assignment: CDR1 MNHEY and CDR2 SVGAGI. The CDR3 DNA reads TGTGCCAGCAGTTACGACAGCGGTGGCTACACCTTC. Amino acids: CASSYDSGGYTF.

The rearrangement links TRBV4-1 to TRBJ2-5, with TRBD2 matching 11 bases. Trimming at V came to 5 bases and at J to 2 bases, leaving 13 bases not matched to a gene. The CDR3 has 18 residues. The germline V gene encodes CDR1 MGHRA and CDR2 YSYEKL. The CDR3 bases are TGCGCCAGCAGCAAGGGGCCCCCGGGACTAGCGGTACAAGAGACCCAGTACTTC. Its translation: CASSKGPPGLAVQETQYF.

The CDR3 DNA sequence: TGTGCCAGCTCCCTTAGCGAACAGGTCCCTGATCAGCCCCAGCATTTT. It is translated as CASSLSEQVPDQPQHF. The rearrangement joins TRBV2 to TRBJ1-5; perhaps TRBD1 as D (5 bases). There are 16 residues in the CDR3. CDR1 and CDR2 (germline): SNHLY, FYNNEI. The V gene lost 8 bases and the J gene lost 5 bases, with 22 bases spanning the gap.

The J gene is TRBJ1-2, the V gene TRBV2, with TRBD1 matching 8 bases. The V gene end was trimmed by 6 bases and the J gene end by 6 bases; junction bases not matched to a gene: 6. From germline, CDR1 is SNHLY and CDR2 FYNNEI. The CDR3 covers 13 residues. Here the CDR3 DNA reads TGTGCCAGCAGCCCGGGACAGGTTAATGGCTACACCTTC. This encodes CASSPGQVNGYTF.

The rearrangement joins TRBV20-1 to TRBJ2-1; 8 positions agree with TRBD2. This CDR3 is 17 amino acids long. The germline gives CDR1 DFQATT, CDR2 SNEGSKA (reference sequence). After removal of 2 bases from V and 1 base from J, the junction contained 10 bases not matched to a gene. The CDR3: CSARSKTSAGSYNEQFF. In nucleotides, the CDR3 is TGCAGTGCTAGATCCAAGACTAGCGCCGGATCCTACAATGAGCAGTTCTTC.

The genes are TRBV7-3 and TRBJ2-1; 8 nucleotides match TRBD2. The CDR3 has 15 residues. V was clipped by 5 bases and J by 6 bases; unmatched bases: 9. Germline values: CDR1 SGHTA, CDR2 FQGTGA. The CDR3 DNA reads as TGTGCCAGCAGCACCGGGACTAGGGGAATCAATGAGCAGTTCTTC. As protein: CASSTGTRGINEQFF. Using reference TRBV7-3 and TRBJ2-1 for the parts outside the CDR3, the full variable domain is GAGVSQTPSNKVTEKGKYVELRCDPISGHTALYWYRQSLGQGPEFLIYFQGTGAADDSGLPNDRFFAVRPEGSVSTLKIQRTERGDSAVYLCASSTGTRGINEQFFGPGTRLTVL.

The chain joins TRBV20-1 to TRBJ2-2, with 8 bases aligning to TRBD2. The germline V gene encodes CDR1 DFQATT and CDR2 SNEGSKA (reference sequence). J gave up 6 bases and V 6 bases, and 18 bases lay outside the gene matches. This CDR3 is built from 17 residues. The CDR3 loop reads CSAYRRTGTRGSGELFF. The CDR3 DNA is TGCAGTGCCTATAGACGGACTGGGACTAGAGGTTCCGGGGAGCTGTTTTTT.

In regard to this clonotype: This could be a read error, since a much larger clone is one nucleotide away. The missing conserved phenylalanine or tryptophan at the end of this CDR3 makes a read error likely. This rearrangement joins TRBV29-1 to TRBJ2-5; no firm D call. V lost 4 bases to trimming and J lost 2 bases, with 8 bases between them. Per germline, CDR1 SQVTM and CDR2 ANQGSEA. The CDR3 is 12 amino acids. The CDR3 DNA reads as TGCAGCGTTGTACGGTCACAAGAGACCCAGTACTGC. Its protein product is CSVVRSQETQYC.

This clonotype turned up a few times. CDR3 sequence: CASTTLGGSEQYF. CDR3 coding DNA: TGTGCCAGCACTACCCTTGGCGGGAGCGAGCAGTACTTC. This chain links TRBV6-1 with TRBJ2-7; the match to TRBD2 covers 7 bases. The trim removed 7 bases at V and 6 bases at J, leaving 9 bases unmatched. This CDR3 comprises 13 residues. Germline V gene sequence: CDR1 MNHNS, CDR2 SASEGT.

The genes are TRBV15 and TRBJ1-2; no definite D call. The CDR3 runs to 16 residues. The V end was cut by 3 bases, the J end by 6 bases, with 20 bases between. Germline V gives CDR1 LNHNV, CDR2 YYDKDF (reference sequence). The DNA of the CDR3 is TGTGCCACCAGCAGGGCACGAGCAGGATCGGAGGATGGCTACACCTTC. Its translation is CATSRARAGSEDGYTF.

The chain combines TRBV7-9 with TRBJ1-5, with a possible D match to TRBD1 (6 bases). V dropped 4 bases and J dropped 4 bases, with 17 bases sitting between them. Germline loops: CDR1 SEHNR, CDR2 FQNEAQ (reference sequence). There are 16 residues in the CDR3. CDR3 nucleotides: TGTGCCAGCAGCTCGACCGGGGGCGGGATAAATCAGCCCCAGCATTTT. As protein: CASSSTGGGINQPQHF.

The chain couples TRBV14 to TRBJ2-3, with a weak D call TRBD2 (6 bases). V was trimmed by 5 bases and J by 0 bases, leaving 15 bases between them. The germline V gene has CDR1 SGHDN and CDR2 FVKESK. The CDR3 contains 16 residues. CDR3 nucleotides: TGTGCCAGCAGCAAAATAACTAGCCTTAGCACAGATACGCAGTATTTT. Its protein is CASSKITSLSTDTQYF. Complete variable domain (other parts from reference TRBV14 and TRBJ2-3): EAGVTQFPSHSVIEKGQTVTLRCDPISGHDNLYWYRRVMGKEIKFLLHFVKESKQDESGMPNNRFLAERTGGTYSTLKVQPAELEDSGVYFCASSKITSLSTDTQYFGPGTRLTVL.